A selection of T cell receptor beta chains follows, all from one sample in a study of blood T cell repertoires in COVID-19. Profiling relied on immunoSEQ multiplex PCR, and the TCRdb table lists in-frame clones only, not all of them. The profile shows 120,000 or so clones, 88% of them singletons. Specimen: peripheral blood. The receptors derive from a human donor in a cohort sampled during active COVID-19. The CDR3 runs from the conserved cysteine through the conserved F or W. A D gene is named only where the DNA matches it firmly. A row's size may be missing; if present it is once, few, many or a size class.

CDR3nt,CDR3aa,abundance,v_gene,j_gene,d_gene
TGCAGCGTTGAGTCCACTACGTGGCTCCTCAACAATGAGCAGTTCTTC,CSVESTTWLLNNEQFF,NA,TRBV29-1,TRBJ2-1,NA
TGCAGCGTTGATCGCGGGTATACGCAGTATTTT,CSVDRGYTQYF,NA,TRBV29-1,TRBJ2-3,NA
TGTGCCAGCTCACCCACAGGGATCGGTCATTCACCCCTCCACTTT,CASSPTGIGHSPLHF,NA,TRBV18,TRBJ1-6,NA
TGTGCCAGCAGCTTGCAGGGGACCTCTGAAGCTTTCTTT,CASSLQGTSEAFF,NA,TRBV5-6,TRBJ1-1,NA
TGTGCCAGCAGCTTAGATCCTAGTGGCACCGGGGAGCTGTTTTTT,CASSLDPSGTGELFF,NA,TRBV11-2,TRBJ2-2,NA
TGTGCCATCAGGTCGGCCGGGACTAGCGTGGGTGGTGAGCAGTACTTC,CAIRSAGTSVGGEQYF,NA,TRBV10-3,TRBJ2-7,TRBD2
TGTGCCAGCAGCTTGCGGAGCGGGAGATACCACACAGATACGCAGTATTTT,CASSLRSGRYHTDTQYF,few,TRBV5-4,TRBJ2-3,TRBD2
TGTGCCAGCCTCCGGGACATGGGGCGCAATCAGCCCCAGCATTTT,CASLRDMGRNQPQHF,NA,TRBV28,TRBJ1-5,NA
TGTGCCAGTGAGCGGGAGGGGGGTAATACGCAGTATTTT,CASEREGGNTQYF,once,TRBV5-6,TRBJ2-3,TRBD2
TGTGCCAGCAGCTTAAGGACAGGTAACCGGCAGCCCCAGCATTTT,CASSLRTGNRQPQHF,NA,TRBV5-6,TRBJ1-5,TRBD1
TGCGCCAGCAGCCGTCCGGGGGGGCCCGGCGAGCAGTACTTC,CASSRPGGPGEQYF,NA,TRBV4-1,TRBJ2-7,TRBD2
TGTGCCAGCAGCTTGGCTAGCGGGAGAGGGGAGCAGTACTTC,CASSLASGRGEQYF,NA,TRBV5-4,TRBJ2-7,TRBD2
TGCAGTGCTAGCGAGACCTACGAGCAGTACTTC,CSASETYEQYF,NA,TRBV20-1,TRBJ2-7,NA
TGTGCCAGTGCACCGAGGGCCGGCACGTCCGATACGCAGTATTTT,CASAPRAGTSDTQYF,NA,TRBV5-4,TRBJ2-3,NA
TGTGCCAGCAGCTTACAAACCAAAAACATTCAGTACTTC,CASSLQTKNIQYF,NA,TRBV11-2,TRBJ2-4,NA
TGTGCCAGCAGCTTAGTGGGGGGATTGGGTCAGCCCCAGCATTTT,CASSLVGGLGQPQHF,NA,TRBV7-8,TRBJ1-5,NA
TGTGCCAGCTCGACAACAGGGGGCGGGAGTGAAAAACTGTTTTTT,CASSTTGGGSEKLFF,NA,TRBV18,TRBJ1-4,TRBD1
TGTGCCAGCAGTCGCGAGAACACTGAAGCTTTCTTT,CASSRENTEAFF,NA,TRBV6-5,TRBJ1-1,NA
TGCAGCGCTATAGGGACAGGGGGATCCTACGAGCAGTACTTC,CSAIGTGGSYEQYF,NA,TRBV29-1,TRBJ2-7,TRBD1
TGTGCCAGCAGTTTTAGGGGGCGCGGAGGCTACACCTTC,CASSFRGRGGYTF,NA,TRBV28,TRBJ1-2,TRBD1
TGTGCCAGCAGTAGACTCTACAGTGAGGGGGCCCAGCATTTT,CASSRLYSEGAQHF,NA,TRBV27,TRBJ1-5,NA
TGTGCCAGTAAGGAGCGGTCGGGCCAAGAGACCCAGTACTTC,CASKERSGQETQYF,NA,TRBV19,TRBJ2-5,NA
TGTGCCAGCAGCGTCACCCATAGCGGGAGAGCTTCTTACGAGCAGTACTTC,CASSVTHSGRASYEQYF,NA,TRBV9,TRBJ2-7,TRBD2
TGCAGCGTCGTGACAGGGACGGACGAGCAGTACTTC,CSVVTGTDEQYF,NA,TRBV29-1,TRBJ2-7,TRBD1
TGTGCCAGCAGCCCTCTAGCGGGAATCTACAATGAGCAGTTCTTC,CASSPLAGIYNEQFF,NA,TRBV11-2,TRBJ2-1,TRBD2
TGTGCCAGCAGCCAGAACAGGGTAGGAGGCCTTCGGGAGACCCAGTACTTC,CASSQNRVGGLRETQYF,NA,TRBV2,TRBJ2-5,NA
TGTGCCATCAGTGCGGGGGTATCGGGGGGAAGCTCCTACGAGCAGTACTTC,CAISAGVSGGSSYEQYF,NA,TRBV10-3,TRBJ2-7,TRBD2
TGTGCCAGCAGTTTACTAGCGGGAGGAAACAATGAGCAGTTCTTC,CASSLLAGGNNEQFF,few,TRBV6-6,TRBJ2-1,TRBD2
TGTGCCAGCAGTTTACCTCGGGACAGGGGGAAATACGAGCAGTACTTC,CASSLPRDRGKYEQYF,NA,TRBV28,TRBJ2-7,TRBD1
TGTGCCAGCAGCTTAGGGGGAGGCCGTGTTGAAAAACTGTTTTTT,CASSLGGGRVEKLFF,NA,TRBV7-2,TRBJ1-4,NA
TGCGCCAGCAGCCAACTCGACATCATTACCTACAATGAGCAGTTCTTC,CASSQLDIITYNEQFF,NA,TRBV4-1,TRBJ2-1,NA
TGTGCCAGCAGCTTGACTAGCGGGCCCAACAATGAGCAGTTCTTC,CASSLTSGPNNEQFF,NA,TRBV7-2,TRBJ2-1,TRBD2
TGTGCCAGTAGTATCTTTAGCGGGATGAGGGAGCAGTACTTC,CASSIFSGMREQYF,NA,TRBV19,TRBJ2-7,TRBD2
TGTGCCATCTTACGGACAGCTTCCGCCGAGCAGTACTTC,CAILRTASAEQYF,NA,TRBV6-5,TRBJ2-7,NA
TGTGCCAGCAGCCCGGAGAGGGGGAATTCCTACGAGCAGTACTTC,CASSPERGNSYEQYF,NA,TRBV7-6,TRBJ2-7,NA
TGTGCCAGCAGCTCACGCCGGGGGAGCACAGATACGCAGTATTTT,CASSSRRGSTDTQYF,NA,TRBV7-2,TRBJ2-3,NA
TGTGCCAGCAGTTTTCTTCCAAGGGGCCATACCTACGAGCAGTACTTC,CASSFLPRGHTYEQYF,NA,TRBV27,TRBJ2-7,NA
TGTGCCAGCAGCTTACCCCGCCGGACAGGGCCCTCCTACGAGCAGTACTTC,CASSLPRRTGPSYEQYF,NA,TRBV21-1,TRBJ2-7,NA
TGTGCCAGCAGCTTAGAGGGGGCAGGATATAGCAATCAGCCCCAGCATTTT,CASSLEGAGYSNQPQHF,NA,TRBV7-8,TRBJ1-5,TRBD1
TGTGCCAGCAGTGAACTCGGACACTCTGGAAACATTCAGTACTTC,CASSELGHSGNIQYF,NA,TRBV2,TRBJ2-4,NA
TGTGCCAGCAGCCAAGAAGGGACTAGCGGGGGGGCCACCTACAATGAGCAGTTCTTC,CASSQEGTSGGATYNEQFF,NA,TRBV4-2,TRBJ2-1,TRBD2
TGTGCTAGCAGCCACCAGAGGAGCACTGAAGCTTTCTTT,CASSHQRSTEAFF,NA,TRBV7-7,TRBJ1-1,NA
TGCGCCAGCAGTTATGCAGGGGATGAGCAGTACTTC,CASSYAGDEQYF,NA,TRBV4-1,TRBJ2-7,NA
TGTGCCAGCAGCTTAACGACAGGGGGCAATGAGCAGTTCTTC,CASSLTTGGNEQFF,NA,TRBV7-9,TRBJ2-1,TRBD1
TGTGCCAGCAGCTTGATGGGTCGGGGGAACACCATATATTTT,CASSLMGRGNTIYF,NA,TRBV6-6,TRBJ1-3,NA
TGTGCCAGCAGTTACTCGGGCGGGAACTATGGCTACACCTTC,CASSYSGGNYGYTF,NA,TRBV6-5,TRBJ1-2,NA
TGTGCCAGCAGCCCCCGGACTAACGGAGGAACCGGGGAGCTGTTTTTT,CASSPRTNGGTGELFF,NA,TRBV5-4,TRBJ2-2,NA
TGTGCCAGCTCACCACTGGGGCACAGTGGAAACACCATATATTTT,CASSPLGHSGNTIYF,few,TRBV18,TRBJ1-3,NA
TGTGCCAGCAGTGTTACAAATTACGAGCAGTACTTC,CASSVTNYEQYF,NA,TRBV2,TRBJ2-7,NA
TGTGCCAGCTCACCTCCGGTAAGGGGTTATGGCTACACCTTC,CASSPPVRGYGYTF,NA,TRBV18,TRBJ1-2,NA
TGTGCCGGGGCAGGGGATGCGGATGAGCAGTTCTTC,CAGAGDADEQFF,NA,TRBV2,TRBJ2-1,NA